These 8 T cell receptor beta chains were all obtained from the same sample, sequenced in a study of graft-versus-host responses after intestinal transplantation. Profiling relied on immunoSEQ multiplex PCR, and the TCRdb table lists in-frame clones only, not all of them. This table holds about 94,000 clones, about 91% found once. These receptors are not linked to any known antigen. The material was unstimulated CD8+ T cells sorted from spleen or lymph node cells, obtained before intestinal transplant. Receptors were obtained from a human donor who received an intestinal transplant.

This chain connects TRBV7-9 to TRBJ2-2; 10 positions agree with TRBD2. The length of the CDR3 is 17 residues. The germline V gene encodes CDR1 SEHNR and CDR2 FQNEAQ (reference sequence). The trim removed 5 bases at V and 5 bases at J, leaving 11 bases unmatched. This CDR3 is CASSTRLAGIITGELFF. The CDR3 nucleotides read TGTGCCAGCAGCACGAGACTAGCGGGCATAATTACCGGGGAGCTGTTTTTT. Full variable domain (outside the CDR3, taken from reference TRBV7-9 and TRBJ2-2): DTGVSQNPRHKITKRGQNVTFRCDPISEHNRLYWYRQTLGQGPEFLTYFQNEAQLEKSRLLSDRFSAERPKGSFSTLEIQRTEQGDSAMYLCASSTRLAGIITGELFFGEGSRLTVL.

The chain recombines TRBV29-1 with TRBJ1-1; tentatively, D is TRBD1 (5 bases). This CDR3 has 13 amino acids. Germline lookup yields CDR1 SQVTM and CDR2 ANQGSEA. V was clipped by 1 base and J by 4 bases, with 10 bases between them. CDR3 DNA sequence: TGCAGCGTTGAAGCAGGGATGGGCACTGAAGCTTTCTTT. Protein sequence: CSVEAGMGTEAFF.

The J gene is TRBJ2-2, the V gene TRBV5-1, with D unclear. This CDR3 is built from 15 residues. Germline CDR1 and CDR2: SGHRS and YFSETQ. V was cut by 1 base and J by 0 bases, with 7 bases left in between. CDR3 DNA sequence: TGCGCCAGCAGCTTGACTACCTCGAACACCGGGGAGCTGTTTTTT. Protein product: CASSLTTSNTGELFF.

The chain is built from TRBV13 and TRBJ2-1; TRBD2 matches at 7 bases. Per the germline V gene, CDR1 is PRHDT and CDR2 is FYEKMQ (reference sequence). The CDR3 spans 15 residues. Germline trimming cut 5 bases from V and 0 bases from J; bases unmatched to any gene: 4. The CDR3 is CASSGWGGSYNEQFF. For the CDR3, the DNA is TGTGCCAGCAGCGGATGGGGGGGCTCCTACAATGAGCAGTTCTTC. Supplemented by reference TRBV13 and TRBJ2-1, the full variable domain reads AAGVIQSPRHLIKEKRETATLKCYPIPRHDTVYWYQQGPGQDPQFLISFYEKMQSDKGSIPDRFSAQQFSDYHSELNMSSLELGDSALYFCASSGWGGSYNEQFFGPGTRLTVL.

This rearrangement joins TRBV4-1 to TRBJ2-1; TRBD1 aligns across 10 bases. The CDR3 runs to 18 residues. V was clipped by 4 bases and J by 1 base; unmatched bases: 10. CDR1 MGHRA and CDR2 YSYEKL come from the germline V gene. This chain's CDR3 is CASSLPLTGGASYNEQFF. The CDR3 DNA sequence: TGCGCCAGCAGCCTGCCCTTGACAGGGGGCGCGTCCTACAATGAGCAGTTCTTC.

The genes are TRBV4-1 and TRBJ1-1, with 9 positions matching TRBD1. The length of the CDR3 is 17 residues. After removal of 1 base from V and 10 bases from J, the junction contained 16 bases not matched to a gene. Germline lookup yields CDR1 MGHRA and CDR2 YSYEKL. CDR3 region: CASSQGGNLQGAGGAFF. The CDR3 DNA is TGCGCCAGCAGCCAAGGGGGAAACCTACAGGGGGCTGGGGGAGCTTTCTTT.

CDR3 nucleotide sequence: TGTGCCAGCAGCTTCGGACAGGGACACTACAATGAGCAGTTCTTC. Protein sequence: CASSFGQGHYNEQFF. V and J are TRBV9 and TRBJ2-1; the match to TRBD1 covers 8 bases. Looked up from germline, CDR1 is SGDLS and CDR2 is YYNGEE. This CDR3 has 15 amino acids. V dropped 4 bases and J dropped 3; count of bases not matched to a gene: 6.

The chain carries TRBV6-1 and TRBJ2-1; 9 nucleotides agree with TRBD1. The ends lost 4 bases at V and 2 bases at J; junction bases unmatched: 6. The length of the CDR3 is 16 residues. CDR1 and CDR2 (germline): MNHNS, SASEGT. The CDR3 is CASSGLGDRAYNEQFF. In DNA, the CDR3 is TGTGCCAGCAGTGGCCTTGGGGACAGGGCCTACAATGAGCAGTTCTTC.